Here is one T cell receptor (beta chain) with its context. This entry is derived from a study of monozygotic twins with inflammatory bowel disease. The germline V gene encodes CDR1 LGHDT and CDR2 YNNKEL (reference sequence). This CDR3 contains 14 residues. TCRdb reanalyzed the 5' RACE reads and collapses them to one entry per CDR3 protein, without DNA. Its table lists fewer than 350,000 distinct CDR3 sequences. The source of this sequence is a human donor with ulcerative colitis or Crohn's disease, or a healthy co-twin of an affected twin (not recorded which). The chain links TRBV3-1 to TRBJ2-7; TCRdb reports TRBD2, a call that lacks DNA to check it against. Sequenced: blood. The CDR3 region is CASSPRARGYEQYF.